The 15 T cell receptor beta chains below were found in one sample sequenced in a study of control samples from healthy donors and cancer patients. Clones were read by immunoSEQ multiplex PCR, and TCRdb kept only the in-frame ones, dropping some. The table includes around 110,000 clones, 80% to 90% detected once. The sequenced material came from PBMCs. These receptors were obtained from a woman aged 45-60 years with colorectal cancer.

This clone was observed once. The rearrangement links TRBV7-9 to TRBJ1-1; D is unclear. Germline CDR1 reads SEHNR; CDR2 reads FQNEAQ (reference sequence). The CDR3 consists of 13 residues. Trimming removed 1 base at V and 7 bases at J, with 10 bases between. CDR3 nucleotides: TGTGCCAGCAGCTTAGAGGGAGCCTTTGAAGCTTTCTTT. It encodes CASSLEGAFEAFF.

This chain joins TRBV27 and TRBJ1-5; a possible D gene is TRBD1 (5 bases). Germline V gives CDR1 MNHEY, CDR2 SMNVEV (reference sequence). This CDR3 has 13 residues. Trimming shortened V by 3 bases and J by 9 bases, and 12 bases separated the two germline ends. The CDR3 region is CASSFGGSGPQHF. The CDR3 region has the DNA TGTGCCAGCAGTTTCGGGGGTTCGGGGCCCCAGCATTTT.

The chain recombines TRBV13 with TRBJ2-7; D possibly uses TRBD1 or TRBD2 (5 bases each). The CDR3 covers 13 residues. V dropped 4 bases and J dropped 6 bases, with 13 bases sitting between them. CDR1 is PRHDT and CDR2 is FYEKMQ in the germline V gene (reference sequence). The CDR3 here is CASSSGTDGEQYF. CDR3 in DNA: TGTGCCAGCAGCTCTGGGACCGACGGCGAGCAGTACTTC.

This chain uses TRBV4-2 with TRBJ1-2; the match to TRBD1 covers 9 bases. J was trimmed by 7 bases and V by 3 bases; bases with no gene match: 9. Looked up from germline, CDR1 is LGHNA and CDR2 is YNFKEQ. The CDR3 runs 15 residues. For the CDR3, the DNA is TGTGCCAGCAGCCATTCTACCGGGACAGGGCTTGGCTACACCTTC. Translating gives CASSHSTGTGLGYTF.

This clone was picked up a small number of times. The sample holds other DNA sequences that translate to the same CDR3. The rearrangement uses TRBV6-5 and TRBJ1-2, with D possibly TRBD1 on 6 matching bases. The CDR3 sequence is 13 residues long. V gave up 6 bases and J gave up 3 bases, with 11 bases separating them. CDR1 is MNHEY, CDR2 SVGAGI, per germline. The CDR3 DNA reads as TGTGCCAGCAGCACCGGGGGCGACTATGGCTACACCTTC. Residues: CASSTGGDYGYTF.

The chain employs TRBV28 and TRBJ2-3; 9 bases fit TRBD2. CDR3 length equals 15 residues. Losses at the gene ends were 6 bases for V and 4 bases for J; bases not matched to a gene: 8. In germline, CDR1 is MDHEN, CDR2 SYDVKM. The CDR3 here is CASRLAGIVSDTQYF. The CDR3 DNA reads TGTGCCAGCAGGCTAGCGGGAATAGTTTCAGATACGCAGTATTTT.

This chain connects TRBV19 to TRBJ1-3; D unclear. The CDR3 has 12 residues. The germline V gene encodes CDR1 LNHDA and CDR2 SQIVND (reference sequence). Trimming removed 3 bases from V and 3 bases from J, with 3 bases in between. CDR3: CASSMNGNTIYF. CDR3 nucleotide sequence: TGTGCCAGTAGTATGAATGGAAACACCATATATTTT.

This clone was found once. This chain joins TRBV4-2 and TRBJ2-4, with TRBD2 matching over 7 bases. The germline V gene encodes CDR1 LGHNA and CDR2 YNFKEQ. This CDR3 has 16 residues. Unmatched junction bases numbered 7, after V lost 2 bases and J lost 3 bases. The CDR3: CASSQSSGVDKNIQYF. CDR3 DNA: TGTGCCAGCAGCCAATCGAGCGGGGTGGACAAAAACATTCAGTACTTC.

V gene TRBV7-9 combines with J gene TRBJ2-3, with D possibly TRBD2 on 6 matching bases. Germline V CDR1 and CDR2: SEHNR, FQNEAQ (reference sequence). V was cut by 6 bases and J by 0 bases, with 13 bases left in between. The CDR3 is made up of 15 amino acids. CDR3 protein: CASSWVAVSTDTQYF. CDR3 nucleotides: TGTGCCAGCAGTTGGGTAGCGGTTAGCACAGATACGCAGTATTTT.

The chain uses TRBV28 and TRBJ1-6; D is unclear. CDR1 and CDR2 (germline): MDHEN, SYDVKM. V was clipped by 2 bases and J by 10 bases, with 3 bases between them. This CDR3 contains 11 residues. CDR3 sequence (DNA): TGTGCCAGCAGTTTAGGCTCACCCCTCCACTTT. Its protein is CASSLGSPLHF.

The chain is built from TRBV3-1 (or the pseudogene TRBV3-2) and TRBJ2-2, with D possibly being TRBD1 (6 bases). The CDR3 spans 16 residues. Germline V gene data show CDR1 as LGHDT and CDR2 as YNNKEL (reference sequence). Trimming shortened V by 4 bases and J by 1 base, and 13 bases separated the two germline ends. CDR3 loop: CASSPPTGLNTGELFF. In DNA, the CDR3 is TGTGCCAGCAGCCCCCCCACAGGGTTGAACACCGGGGAGCTGTTTTTT.

The V gene is TRBV6-6, the J gene TRBJ1-5; 7 nucleotides line up with TRBD1. CDR3 length: 14 amino acids. The germline CDR1 and CDR2 sequences are MNHNY and SVGAGI (reference sequence). Trimming at V came to 4 bases and at J to 9 bases, leaving 9 bases not matched to a gene. The CDR3 DNA reads as TGTGCCAGCAGTTCCTTAGACAGGACAGGGCCCCAGCATTTT. This gives the protein CASSSLDRTGPQHF.

This clone was observed a few times. This chain connects TRBV12-2 to TRBJ2-1; the D call in the table, TRBD2, was not verified against the DNA. TRBV12-2 is a pseudogene. This CDR3 spans 18 amino acids. The CDR3 loop reads CASRLVLGEPSPYNEQFF. CDR3 nucleotide sequence: TGTGCAAGTCGCTTAGTACTCGGAGAACCATCGCCATACAATGAGCAGTTCTTC.

This chain links TRBV27 with TRBJ2-2; TRBD2 is a possible D gene (5 bases). The CDR3 has 15 amino acids. Trimming took 4 bases from V and 4 from J, leaving 13 bases between them. CDR1 MNHEY and CDR2 SMNVEV come from the germline V gene (reference sequence). CDR3 protein: CASSSWEPSTGELFF. As DNA, the CDR3 is TGTGCCAGCAGTTCATGGGAGCCAAGCACCGGGGAGCTGTTTTTT.

The chain has TRBV6-5 and TRBJ2-7, with D perhaps TRBD1 (6 bases). CDR1 and CDR2 from the germline V gene are MNHEY and SVGAGI. Between the trimmed V and J ends, which lost 5 bases and 6 bases, there was a span of 11 bases. The CDR3 consists of 12 residues. The CDR3 here is CASSQTGLEQYF. Written as DNA, the CDR3 is TGTGCCAGCAGTCAGACAGGACTCGAGCAGTACTTC.